The next 27 T cell receptor beta chains were all read from a single sample in a study of OX40 agonist ivuxolimab in advanced cancers. The library was obtained by the immunoSEQ multiplex PCR assay. TCRdb stores this immuneACCESS table with in-frame sequences only. Part of the clones is absent; in the studies checked, under half of the shortfall reflects unresolved V genes, and no reason is known for the rest. The sample table shows over 80,000 clones, and about 94% are seen once. The ten largest account for approximately 1.2% of the sample. Specimen: CD4+ or CD8+ T cells sorted from blood, collected in a trial of the OX40 agonist ivuxolimab. The receptor set was obtained from an adult with an advanced solid tumor such as melanoma, head and neck, liver or kidney cancer.

The J gene is TRBJ2-1, the V gene TRBV5-1; 8 nucleotides agree with TRBD1. The CDR3 consists of 16 residues. Germline loops: CDR1 SGHRS, CDR2 YFSETQ. Trimming removed 2 bases from V and 8 bases from J; junction bases left unmatched: 12. The CDR3 DNA reads as TGCGCCAGCAGCTTCGACAGGGGTTCTAGCCTGGATGAGCAGTTCTTC. Translated, it gives CASSFDRGSSLDEQFF.

The J gene is TRBJ2-7, the V gene TRBV19; D might be TRBD1 (6 bases). V was pared by 4 bases and J by 3 bases, with 16 bases between. The length of the CDR3 is 15 residues. Germline CDR1 LNHDA, CDR2 SQIVND (reference sequence). This CDR3 reads CASSKSQAGDYEQYF. The CDR3 DNA reads TGTGCCAGTAGTAAGAGCCAGGCAGGGGACTACGAGCAGTACTTC. Variable domain in full (rest from reference TRBV19 and TRBJ2-7): DGGITQSPKYLFRKEGQNVTLSCEQNLNHDAMYWYRQDPGQGLRLIYYSQIVNDFQKGDIAEGYSVSREKKESFPLTVTSAQKNPTAFYLCASSKSQAGDYEQYFGPGTRLTVT.

The chain employs TRBV19 and TRBJ2-5; either TRBD1 or TRBD2 may supply D (6 bases each). CDR3 size: 13 residues. Germline CDR1 reads LNHDA; CDR2 reads SQIVND (reference sequence). V was pared by 4 bases and J by 4 bases, with 10 bases between. The CDR3 nucleotides read TGTGCCAGTAGTACGGGGGCGGGAGAGACCCAGTACTTC. Its protein product is CASSTGAGETQYF.

V gene TRBV5-1 combines with J gene TRBJ2-1, with 12 bases matching TRBD1. Germline loops: CDR1 SGHRS, CDR2 YFSETQ. J was trimmed by 8 bases and V by 4 bases; bases with no gene match: 4. The CDR3 is 14 residues long. The CDR3 loop is CASSTGQGADEQFF. The CDR3 DNA follows: TGCGCCAGCAGCACGGGACAGGGGGCCGATGAGCAGTTCTTC.

The chain links TRBV19 to TRBJ2-2, with a possible D match to TRBD1 (6 bases). Germline CDR1 reads LNHDA; CDR2 reads SQIVND (reference sequence). Trimming took off 1 base at V and 4 bases at J, with 22 bases between the two ends. The CDR3 has 19 residues. The CDR3 protein is CASSIGEWGRRWATGELFF. The DNA of the CDR3 is TGTGCCAGTAGTATAGGGGAGTGGGGGCGGAGGTGGGCCACCGGGGAGCTGTTTTTT.

This chain joins TRBV19 and TRBJ1-3; D gene uncertain. This CDR3 has 16 residues. Germline loops: CDR1 LNHDA, CDR2 SQIVND (reference sequence). V lost 7 bases, J lost 2 bases, and 18 bases lay in between. The DNA for the CDR3 is TGTGCCAGTACCGGCCGGGCTGCAGGTCCTGGAAACACCATATATTTT. Translated, it gives CASTGRAAGPGNTIYF.

This clone occurred once. The CDR3 loop reads CASSQRTSGSATSYNEQFF. CDR3 sequence (DNA): TGTGCCAGCAGCCAACGGACTAGCGGGAGCGCTACCTCCTACAATGAGCAGTTCTTC. J is TRBJ2-1 and V is TRBV4-2; 13 bases line up with TRBD2. Unmatched junction bases numbered 7, after V lost 2 bases and J lost 0 bases. The CDR3 covers 19 residues. Per the germline V gene, CDR1 is LGHNA and CDR2 is YNFKEQ.

The chain uses TRBV6-1 and TRBJ2-5, with a tentative D call TRBD1 (5 bases). V was clipped by 3 bases and J by 4 bases, with 18 bases between them. The V gene's germline CDR1 is MNHNS and CDR2 SASEGT. The CDR3 extends over 16 amino acids. The DNA of the CDR3 is TGTGCCAGCAGTGACCACCTCCAGGGTGTCCCAGAGACCCAGTACTTC. Translated, it gives CASSDHLQGVPETQYF.

With regard to this clone: Other nucleotide sequences in the sample specify the same CDR3. The rearrangement uses TRBV7-2 and TRBJ2-6; D may be TRBD1 (5 bases). The germline CDR1 and CDR2 sequences are SGHTA and FQGNSA. This CDR3 region has 16 residues. The germline V and J ends were trimmed by 5 bases and 0 bases, with 11 bases remaining between them. CDR3 bases: TGTGCCAGCAGCGCCTCACAGGTCTCTGGGGCCAACGTCCTGACTTTC. Its translation: CASSASQVSGANVLTF.

The V call is TRBV6-1, the J call TRBJ1-1; maybe TRBD1 (6 bases). There are 15 residues in the CDR3. Germline V gene sequence: CDR1 MNHNS, CDR2 SASEGT. Trimming took off 1 base at V and 4 bases at J, with 13 bases between the two ends. CDR3 protein: CASSEVSGVGTEAFF. CDR3 DNA sequence: TGTGCCAGCAGTGAAGTTTCAGGGGTAGGCACTGAAGCTTTCTTT.

The chain couples TRBV10-3 to TRBJ1-2; 10 nucleotides agree with TRBD1. Losses at the gene ends were 10 bases for V and 7 bases for J; bases not matched to a gene: 9. Germline V gives CDR1 ENHRY, CDR2 SYGVKD. The CDR3 consists of 13 residues. The CDR3 region is CATALDRGGGYTF. CDR3 coding DNA: TGTGCCACAGCTTTGGACAGGGGGGGTGGCTACACCTTC.

The chain carries TRBV28 and TRBJ2-2; D not certain. Germline V lookup: CDR1 MDHEN, CDR2 SYDVKM. Trimming removed 6 bases at V and 5 bases at J, with 16 bases between. This CDR3 comprises 15 residues. CDR3 region: CASRRVNTGTGELFF. CDR3 coding DNA: TGTGCCAGCAGAAGGGTGAACACCGGGACCGGGGAGCTGTTTTTT.

This sequence joins TRBV5-4 and TRBJ2-5, with D uncertain. V lost 1 base to trimming and J lost 4 bases, with 5 bases between them. The CDR3 sequence is 12 residues long. CDR1 and CDR2 from the germline V gene are SGHNT and YYREEE (reference sequence). The CDR3 nucleotides read TGTGCCAGCAGCTTGATCGGAGAGACCCAGTACTTC. It codes for CASSLIGETQYF.

This chain joins TRBV5-6 and TRBJ2-7, with 10 bases identical to TRBD1. This CDR3 comprises 14 residues. V trimming: 5 bases; J trimming: 5 bases; junction bases outside the gene matches: 7. Germline CDR1 SGHDT, CDR2 YYEEEE. CDR3 residues: CASRVDRGRNEQYF. DNA of the CDR3: TGTGCCAGCAGGGTGGACAGGGGGAGGAACGAGCAGTACTTC.

The chain employs TRBV7-3 and TRBJ2-6; D is perhaps TRBD2 (5 bases). The germline V gene encodes CDR1 SGHTA and CDR2 FQGTGA. V was cut by 2 bases and J by 1 base, with 12 bases left in between. This CDR3 has 17 amino acids. The CDR3 sequence: CASSLDYRQSGANVLTF. DNA for the CDR3: TGTGCCAGCAGCTTAGACTATCGGCAATCTGGGGCCAACGTCCTGACTTTC.

The chain links TRBV28 to TRBJ1-3; D remains ambiguous. The V gene's germline CDR1 is MDHEN and CDR2 SYDVKM. Trimming took off 7 bases at V and 2 bases at J, with 6 bases between the two ends. The CDR3 is made up of 12 amino acids. This CDR3 is CASNQAGNTIYF. CDR3 in DNA: TGTGCCAGCAATCAGGCTGGAAACACCATATATTTT.

This sequence joins TRBV11-3 and TRBJ2-7, with 7 bases aligning to TRBD1. CDR3 length: 15 residues. The V and J ends lost 3 bases and 2 bases, in that order; junction bases with no gene match: 7. Germline V gene lookup returns CDR1 SGHNT and CDR2 YENEEA. The CDR3 is CASSLMGQRAYEQYF. The CDR3 coding sequence is TGTGCCAGCAGCTTGATGGGACAGCGAGCCTACGAGCAGTACTTC.

The chain employs TRBV7-2 and TRBJ2-2; weak D call: TRBD1 (5 bases). CDR3 length equals 16 residues. Per germline, CDR1 SGHTA and CDR2 FQGNSA. V lost 5 bases, J lost 2 bases, and 15 bases lay in between. DNA for the CDR3: TGTGCCAGCAGCCAATCGACAGCCGCAAACACCGGGGAGCTGTTTTTT. It translates to CASSQSTAANTGELFF.

The chain couples TRBV7-2 to TRBJ2-5, with D possibly TRBD2 on 5 matching bases. The V and J ends lost 5 bases and 5 bases respectively, with 12 bases between them. CDR3 length: 13 amino acids. CDR1 and CDR2 from the germline V gene are SGHTA and FQGNSA. The DNA for the CDR3 is TGTGCCAGCAGCGGGAGAGCGGAGGAGACCCAGTACTTC. The encoded protein is CASSGRAEETQYF.

This chain uses TRBV10-3 with TRBJ2-7, with 9 bases identical to TRBD1. The CDR3 contains 13 residues. V shed 3 bases and J 6 bases; nucleotides not matched to a gene: 3. Germline V gene data show CDR1 as ENHRY and CDR2 as SYGVKD. The CDR3 loop is CAISEQGAREQYF. The CDR3 DNA is TGTGCCATCAGTGAACAGGGGGCTCGCGAGCAGTACTTC.

This chain joins TRBV21-1 and TRBJ1-4; no check of the table's D call, TRBD1, against the DNA was made. TRBV21-1 is classified as a pseudogene. The CDR3 consists of 15 residues. In DNA, the CDR3 is TGTGCCAGCAGGAAAACCGACAGGGGGTGCGAAAAACTGTTTTTT. This sequence encodes CASRKTDRGCEKLFF.

The rearrangement uses TRBV4-2 and TRBJ2-3; D perhaps matches TRBD2 (7 bases). Germline loops: CDR1 LGHNA, CDR2 YNFKEQ. The CDR3 spans 18 residues. V lost 3 bases and J 4 bases, leaving 23 bases between the germline ends. CDR3 sequence: CASSHSYIVGGQADTQYF. The CDR3 nucleotides read TGTGCCAGCAGCCACAGTTATATAGTCGGGGGGCAGGCAGATACGCAGTATTTT.

V gene TRBV28 combines with J gene TRBJ1-4; TRBD1 might be the D (5 bases). Germline assignment: CDR1 MDHEN and CDR2 SYDVKM. V was pared by 5 bases and J by 5 bases, with 33 bases between. CDR3 length: 21 amino acids. CDR3 residues: CASSHQDLRGVAGRRNEKLFF. The CDR3 DNA reads as TGTGCCAGCAGTCACCAAGACCTACGAGGGGTTGCGGGACGGAGAAATGAAAAACTGTTTTTT. Based on the CDR3 plus reference TRBV28 and TRBJ1-4, the full variable domain is DVKVTQSSRYLVKRTGEKVFLECVQDMDHENMFWYRQDPGLGLRLIYFSYDVKMKEKGDIPEGYSVSREKKERFSLILESASTNQTSMYLCASSHQDLRGVAGRRNEKLFFGSGTQLSVL.

The rearrangement uses TRBV5-5 and TRBJ1-3, with D perhaps TRBD1 (5 bases). Germline CDR1 SGHKS, CDR2 YYEKEE (reference sequence). This CDR3 comprises 13 residues. V lost 3 bases, J lost 3 bases, and 7 bases lay in between. The CDR3 DNA sequence: TGTGCCAGCAGCTGGGACGGTGGAAACACCATATATTTT. This sequence encodes CASSWDGGNTIYF.

The rearrangement uses TRBV2 and TRBJ1-1; D uncertain. The V gene lost 8 bases and the J gene lost 8 bases, with 18 bases spanning the gap. The CDR3 is made up of 13 amino acids. Germline V gene sequence: CDR1 SNHLY, CDR2 FYNNEI. The CDR3 sequence: CASRIETGTEAFF. The CDR3, as DNA: TGTGCCAGCCGAATCGAGACCGGAACCGAAGCTTTCTTT.

J is TRBJ1-2 and V is TRBV2, with unresolved D. CDR1 is SNHLY and CDR2 is FYNNEI in the germline V gene. Trimming stripped 4 bases from V and 4 bases from J, with 7 bases between. CDR3 length: 12 residues. CDR3 bases: TGTGCCAGCAGTGGGCCCCTCTATGGCTACACCTTC. Protein product: CASSGPLYGYTF.

This sequence joins TRBV11-2 and TRBJ1-4; D is possibly TRBD1 (6 bases). V was clipped by 4 bases and J by 5 bases, with 11 bases between them. The CDR3 covers 14 residues. Germline V gene sequence: CDR1 SGHAT, CDR2 FQNNGV. The CDR3 region is CASSSSQGNEKLFF. The DNA of the CDR3 is TGTGCCAGCAGCTCTAGTCAGGGGAATGAAAAACTGTTTTTT.